A single sample is the source of the 14 T cell receptor beta chains below, sequenced in a study of blood T cell repertoires in COVID-19. Method: immunoSEQ multiplex PCR; TCRdb's copy keeps in-frame clones and lacks some. The sample lists 450,000 to 500,000 clones, approximately 85% seen once, with 3.2% in the top ten. The sequenced material came from peripheral blood. Every receptor here comes from a human donor in a cohort sampled during active COVID-19.

The CDR3: CASSLGQVVVRYTF. The CDR3 DNA is TGTGCCAGCAGCCTCGGACAGGTGGTGGTCCGCTACACCTTC. The chain carries TRBV7-9 and TRBJ1-2, with TRBD1 matching over 7 bases. In germline, CDR1 is SEHNR, CDR2 FQNEAQ (reference sequence). The CDR3 consists of 14 residues. The V and J ends lost 5 bases and 9 bases, in that order; junction bases with no gene match: 12.

The sample holds a few counts of this clone. The V and J genes are TRBV15 and TRBJ2-2; D is unclear. V gave up 0 bases and J gave up 4 bases, with 12 bases separating them. Per the germline V gene, CDR1 is LNHNV and CDR2 is YYDKDF (reference sequence). The CDR3 covers 16 residues. The CDR3 DNA sequence: TGTGCCACCAGCAGAGATCAGCAGGCTGGCACCGGGGAGCTGTTTTTT. Translation gives CATSRDQQAGTGELFF.

The gene calls are TRBV1 and TRBJ1-4. TRBV1 is labeled a pseudogene. The CDR3 is 16 residues long. CDR3 in amino acids: CTSSQERGNTNEKLFF. The CDR3 DNA reads as TGCACCAGCAGCCAAGAGCGGGGGAATACTAATGAAAAACTGTTTTTT.

The chain has TRBV4-3 and TRBJ1-5; D uncertain. This CDR3 region has 15 residues. V was shortened by 0 bases and J by 10 bases, with 16 bases between the two germline ends. Germline V CDR1 and CDR2: LGHNA, YSLEER. CDR3 protein: CASSQDYGETGPQHF. The CDR3 region has the DNA TGCGCCAGCAGCCAAGATTACGGGGAGACCGGACCCCAGCATTTT.

The gene calls are TRBV18 and TRBJ1-5, with D hard to call. Trimming left V 6 bases short and J 3 bases short, with 18 bases between. The CDR3 runs to 16 residues. CDR1 is KGHSH, CDR2 LQKENI, per germline. CDR3 in DNA: TGTGCCAGCTCCACCACCGCAGGTACGATCAATCAGCCCCAGCATTTT. Translating it yields CASSTTAGTINQPQHF.

V and J are TRBV10-3 and TRBJ2-6; 9 nucleotides align to TRBD1. V shed 0 bases, J shed 2 bases, and the junction held 2 bases outside the gene matches. The CDR3 is made up of 17 amino acids. Germline V gene data show CDR1 as ENHRY and CDR2 as SYGVKD. The CDR3 loop is CAISESTGGAGANVLTF. DNA for the CDR3: TGTGCCATCAGTGAGTCGACAGGGGGGGCTGGGGCCAACGTCCTGACTTTC.

This clone was seen only once. The J gene is TRBJ1-1, the V gene TRBV12-3 or TRBV12-4; a weak D match, TRBD1 (5 bases). The V end lost 4 bases, the J end lost 4 bases, and 7 bases lay between the germline ends. CDR3 length: 12 amino acids. CDR3 in amino acids: CASSSGPTEAFF. The DNA of the CDR3 is TGTGCCAGCAGTTCAGGGCCCACTGAAGCTTTCTTT.

The chain recombines TRBV5-1 with TRBJ2-7; 8 bases are a match to TRBD2. The CDR3 sequence is 17 residues long. Germline CDR1 is SGHRS and CDR2 is YFSETQ. V was pared by 2 bases and J by 7 bases, with 17 bases of the junction left unmatched. CDR3 loop: CASSFQAEREWVGEQYF. Written as DNA, the CDR3 is TGCGCCAGCAGCTTTCAAGCGGAGCGGGAGTGGGTTGGGGAGCAGTACTTC.

The genes are TRBV30 and TRBJ1-1; D gene unclear. CDR1 is GTSNPN and CDR2 is SVGIG in the germline V gene (reference sequence). The CDR3 covers 13 residues. Trimming cost V 2 bases and J 1 base, with 8 bases left between them. The CDR3 nucleotides are TGTGCCTGGAGTAATAGTCGGAACACTGAAGCTTTCTTT. Protein product: CAWSNSRNTEAFF.

This chain uses TRBV24-1 with TRBJ2-3; no clear D. Per germline, CDR1 KGHDR and CDR2 SFDVKD. V was clipped by 1 base and J by 0 bases, with 13 bases between them. The length of the CDR3 is 17 residues. Here the CDR3 reads CATSDLSRPKSTDTQYF. The CDR3 bases are TGTGCCACCAGTGATTTAAGCAGGCCCAAAAGCACAGATACGCAGTATTTT.

J is TRBJ1-1 and V is TRBV7-8; 7 nucleotides align to TRBD1. CDR3 length: 15 residues. CDR1 is SGHVS and CDR2 is FQNEAQ in the germline V gene. The ends lost 7 bases at V and 6 bases at J; junction bases unmatched: 14. This CDR3 is CASMGPGGRGAEAFF. The CDR3 DNA is TGTGCCAGCATGGGCCCAGGGGGGCGCGGGGCTGAAGCTTTCTTT.

The CDR3 reads CASSAQDRGRGQLFF. CDR3 nucleotide sequence: TGTGCCAGTAGTGCACAGGACAGGGGGCGCGGGCAACTGTTTTTT. This chain joins TRBV19 and TRBJ1-4, with 11 nucleotides matching TRBD1. CDR1 is LNHDA and CDR2 is SQIVND in the germline V gene (reference sequence). The junction had 11 bases not matched to a gene; V was cut back by 5 bases and J by 12 bases. The CDR3 covers 15 residues.

This chain links TRBV23-1 with TRBJ1-2; TRBD1 matches 7 bases. TRBV23-1 is assigned to the ORF class and has an uncertain function. This CDR3 region has 18 residues. With V trimmed by 6 bases and J by 0 bases, 16 bases remained unmatched. The CDR3 DNA sequence: TGCGCCAGCAGCCGCCACAGGGGAGGAAAGACTTCTAACTATGGCTACACCTTC. It translates to CASSRHRGGKTSNYGYTF.

This clone appeared once. The CDR3 here is CASSQDWVGRPSYNEQFF. DNA for the CDR3: TGCGCCAGCAGCCAAGATTGGGTGGGGCGCCCTTCCTACAATGAGCAGTTCTTC. The V and J genes are TRBV4-3 and TRBJ2-1; D might be TRBD1 (5 bases). The CDR3 totals 18 residues. V lost 0 bases and J 1 base, leaving 16 bases between the germline ends. Per germline, CDR1 LGHNA and CDR2 YSLEER.